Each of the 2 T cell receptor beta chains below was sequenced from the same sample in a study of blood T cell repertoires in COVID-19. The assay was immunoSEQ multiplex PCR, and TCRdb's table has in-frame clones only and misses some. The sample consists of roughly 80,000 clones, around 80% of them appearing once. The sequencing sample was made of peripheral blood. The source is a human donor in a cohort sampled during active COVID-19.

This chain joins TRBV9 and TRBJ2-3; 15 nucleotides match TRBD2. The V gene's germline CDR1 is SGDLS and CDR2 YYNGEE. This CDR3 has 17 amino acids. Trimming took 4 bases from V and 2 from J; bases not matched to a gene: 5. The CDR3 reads CASSSRTSGGATDTQYF. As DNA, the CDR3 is TGTGCCAGCAGCTCCCGGACTAGCGGGGGGGCCACAGATACGCAGTATTTT.

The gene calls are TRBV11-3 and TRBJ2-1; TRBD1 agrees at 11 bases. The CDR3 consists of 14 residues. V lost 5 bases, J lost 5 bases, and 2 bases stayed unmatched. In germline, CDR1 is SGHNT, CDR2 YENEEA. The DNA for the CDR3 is TGTGCCAGCAGCCAGGGACAGGGGGACAATGAGCAGTTCTTC. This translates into CASSQGQGDNEQFF.